Shown below are 15 T cell receptor beta chains from a single sample sequenced in a study of beta chain features in type 1 diabetes. Overall study results and limits: Moderate but significant shortening of TCRB CDR3s was recorded in all four CD4+ subsets from Type 1 diabetes patients.

The investigators reverse transcribed all of the isolated RNA, so they sequenced expressed TCRB transcripts. Here immunoSEQ multiplex PCR was the method, and the copy in TCRdb shows in-frame clones only, minus some. This sample carries about 650,000 clones, 9.5% to 15% of them seen once, and the ten largest clones take approximately 0.11%. These receptors are not linked to any known antigen. Material: naive CD4+ T cells from blood. The receptors originated from a man younger than 40 with type 1 diabetes.

The chain uses TRBV5-6 and TRBJ2-6; the D is unclear. The CDR3 is 14 residues long. Germline V gene lookup returns CDR1 SGHDT and CDR2 YYEEEE. V was cut by 0 bases and J by 2 bases, with 3 bases left in between. CDR3 DNA: TGTGCCAGCAGCTTGGTTGCTGGGGCCAACGTCCTGACTTTC. Translated, it gives CASSLVAGANVLTF.

The chain has TRBV5-1 and TRBJ2-1, with D unresolved. Trimming pared 3 bases from V and 10 bases from J, leaving 14 bases between. Germline V lookup: CDR1 SGHRS, CDR2 YFSETQ. The CDR3 has 13 amino acids. CDR3 DNA: TGCGCCAGCAGCTGGACCGCCGTAGCAGAGCAGTTCTTC. Translation gives CASSWTAVAEQFF.

J is TRBJ1-1 and V is TRBV29-1; the D is unclear. V lost 4 bases and J lost 6, with 9 bases in between. The CDR3 length is 11 residues. The V gene's germline CDR1 is SQVTM and CDR2 ANQGSEA. The CDR3 coding sequence is TGCAGCGTTGGCTTGGAGTCTGAAGCTTTCTTT. Encoded protein: CSVGLESEAFF.

In its sample, this clone was seen a few times. V usage is TRBV7-9 and J usage is TRBJ2-3, with D unresolved. This CDR3 contains 14 residues. Germline CDR1 and CDR2: SEHNR and FQNEAQ (reference sequence). V dropped 3 bases and J dropped 3 bases, with 10 bases sitting between them. The CDR3 sequence: CASSFSIRTDTQYF. The DNA for the CDR3 is TGTGCCAGCAGCTTTTCGATTCGTACAGATACGCAGTATTTT.

The table lists this clone with a few counts. The chain carries TRBV30 and TRBJ2-7; 7 bases fit TRBD1. After removal of 4 bases from V and 4 bases from J, the junction contained 10 bases not matched to a gene. CDR3 length: 14 residues. Germline CDR1 reads GTSNPN; CDR2 reads SVGIG (reference sequence). In nucleotides, the CDR3 is TGTGCCTGGACAAGGGGACAGACATCGTACGAGCAGTACTTC. Translated, it gives CAWTRGQTSYEQYF.

This clone was seen once. The chain links TRBV15 to TRBJ2-5; D possibly corresponds to TRBD2 (6 bases). CDR3 length: 16 amino acids. With 0 bases removed from V and 4 bases from J, the gap between germline ends came to 15 bases. CDR1 LNHNV and CDR2 YYDKDF come from the germline V gene (reference sequence). CDR3 residues: CATSRDRLGGSETQYF. In nucleotides, the CDR3 is TGTGCCACCAGCAGAGATAGATTAGGAGGGTCAGAGACCCAGTACTTC.

This chain uses TRBV6-5 with TRBJ2-6, with no clear D. The V and J ends lost 5 bases and 4 bases respectively, with 12 bases between them. Per the germline V gene, CDR1 is MNHEY and CDR2 is SVGAGI. The CDR3 extends over 15 amino acids. CDR3 residues: CASSPPSAGANVLTF. CDR3 sequence (DNA): TGTGCCAGCAGTCCTCCAAGTGCAGGGGCCAACGTCCTGACTTTC.

This clone occurred a few times. The chain employs TRBV9 and TRBJ1-3; a possible D gene is TRBD1 (6 bases). V was pared by 2 bases and J by 1 base, with 7 bases between. Germline CDR1 reads SGDLS; CDR2 reads YYNGEE. This CDR3 comprises 14 residues. In DNA form, the CDR3 reads TGTGCCAGCAGCGTCGGGACATCTGGAAACACCATATATTTT. Translating it yields CASSVGTSGNTIYF.

The J gene is TRBJ2-5, the V gene TRBV4-2, with TRBD2 matching over 10 bases. V trimming: 0 bases; J trimming: 4 bases; junction bases outside the gene matches: 2. Per the germline V gene, CDR1 is LGHNA and CDR2 is YNFKEQ. The CDR3 spans 15 residues. CDR3 coding DNA: TGTGCCAGCAGCCAAGAGCCTAGCGGGGGAGAGACCCAGTACTTC. This sequence encodes CASSQEPSGGETQYF.

The rearrangement links TRBV14 to TRBJ2-3; TRBD2 aligns across 11 bases. This CDR3 has 16 amino acids. Germline CDR1 reads SGHDN; CDR2 reads FVKESK. V shed 4 bases and J 2 bases; nucleotides not matched to a gene: 5. CDR3 in DNA: TGTGCCAGCAGCCCCCTAGCGGGGGGCCACACAGATACGCAGTATTTT. Its protein is CASSPLAGGHTDTQYF.

The chain links TRBV18 to TRBJ1-4; tentative D call: TRBD1 (5 bases). The CDR3 covers 14 residues. Germline CDR1 reads KGHSH; CDR2 reads LQKENI. V was cut by 0 bases and J by 3 bases, with 5 bases left in between. CDR3 bases: TGTGCCAGCTCACCACCAGGGGCTAATGAAAAACTGTTTTTT. It is translated as CASSPPGANEKLFF.

This clone has a handful of counts. This chain joins TRBV28 and TRBJ1-2; 8 bases line up with TRBD1. The CDR3 is made up of 14 amino acids. CDR1 and CDR2 from the germline V gene are MDHEN and SYDVKM. V gave up 6 bases and J gave up 8 bases; unmatched junction bases: 11. CDR3 residues: CASSIPGTGFGYTF. The CDR3 DNA is TGTGCCAGCAGCATTCCCGGGACAGGATTCGGCTACACCTTC.

This clone was seen a handful of times. The CDR3 bases are TGTGCCAGCAGTTTACGGGACAGGGGCACAGATACGCAGTATTTT. Translated: CASSLRDRGTDTQYF. The chain uses TRBV27 and TRBJ2-3; the match to TRBD1 covers 9 bases. Germline CDR1 reads MNHEY; CDR2 reads SMNVEV (reference sequence). The CDR3 sequence is 15 residues long. V lost 2 bases to trimming and J lost 1 base; unmatched junction nucleotides: 1.

This clone appeared a few times. This sequence joins TRBV28 and TRBJ1-5; 9 nucleotides match TRBD1. Trimming cost V 4 bases and J 2 bases; bases outside gene matches: 0. Germline loops: CDR1 MDHEN, CDR2 SYDVKM. The CDR3 extends over 14 amino acids. The CDR3 DNA sequence: TGTGCCAGCAGTTGGACAGGGGGCAATCAGCCCCAGCATTTT. Its protein is CASSWTGGNQPQHF. The full variable domain, completed using reference TRBV28 and TRBJ1-5, is DVKVTQSSRYLVKRTGEKVFLECVQDMDHENMFWYRQDPGLGLRLIYFSYDVKMKEKGDIPEGYSVSREKKERFSLILESASTNQTSMYLCASSWTGGNQPQHFGDGTRLSIL.

This clone was counted between two and nine times. The gene calls are TRBV7-9 and TRBJ1-1; the D is unclear. CDR1 SEHNR and CDR2 FQNEAQ come from the germline V gene (reference sequence). The CDR3 covers 14 residues. The ends were cut back, 4 bases at V and 5 bases at J, with 14 bases in the middle. The CDR3 DNA follows: TGTGCCAGCAGCTCATCCGGAGGAGGGACTGAAGCTTTCTTT. The encoded protein is CASSSSGGGTEAFF.